These T cell receptor beta chains were read from a single sample in a study of control samples from healthy donors and cancer patients. Only in-frame clones appear in the TCRdb table, and some are missing; sequencing was by immunoSEQ multiplex PCR. This repertoire shows about 120,000 clones, 85% to 90% found once; its top ten account for less than 3%. Sequencing used blood. The origin of the receptors is a woman aged 70-85 years in good health. Both conserved end residues are part of each CDR3.

J gene,V gene,CDR3 protein
TRBJ2-7,TRBV28,CASSFRGKRVSSYEQYF
TRBJ2-3,TRBV7-2,CASSSGVVADTQYF
TRBJ1-2,TRBV21-1,CASRDWDGNYGYTF
TRBJ1-1,TRBV12-3/TRBV12-4,CASSLEGTEAFF
TRBJ1-1,TRBV11-2,CASSLWPGNTEAFF
TRBJ1-1,TRBV18,CASSPGTGFAEAFF
TRBJ2-7,TRBV7-6,CASSPGTSGTYEQYF
TRBJ2-3,TRBV7-9,CASSLEGSTDTQYF
TRBJ2-5,TRBV6-5,CASSWTSGGAETQYF
TRBJ2-2,TRBV18,CASSIDRDTGELFF
TRBJ1-3,TRBV7-9,CASSTERGSGNTIYF
TRBJ1-4,TRBV6-5,CASRNIATNEKLFF
TRBJ2-7,TRBV6-2/TRBV6-3,CASSYSGTDIYEQYF
TRBJ2-5,TRBV5-1,CASSPGADQETQYF
TRBJ2-7,TRBV7-8,CASSLTSGQGSYEQYF
TRBJ2-2,TRBV5-1,CASSSEGGELFF
TRBJ1-5,TRBV29-1,CSVGQGNQPQHF
TRBJ2-1,TRBV7-9,CASSFSGTGVGEQFF
TRBJ1-4,TRBV7-6,CASSGSLVGEANEKLFF
TRBJ1-2,TRBV15,CATSRNRGHYGYTF
TRBJ2-7,TRBV2,CASSGLGNYEQYF
TRBJ2-7,TRBV25-1,CASRPGGGLAGEQYF
TRBJ2-2,TRBV6-6,CASSRGGAGLAENTGELFF
TRBJ1-3,TRBV12-3/TRBV12-4,CASTVPTGNTIYF